Ten or more counts support the clone carrying this T cell receptor beta chain. Libraries of naive CD8 T cells were made from approximately 22,000 to 940,000 sorted cells. They used 10%, 30% or 50% RNA. This entry comes from a study of molecular identifiers for immune sequencing clone quantification. TCRdb re-analysed the PCR reads in MiXCR, keeping a single row per CDR3 protein. The sample yields 460,000 or so distinct CDR3 sequences, about 26% seen once. This TCR came from a human donor in good health. Some libraries in this study had Jurkat cell RNA spiked in. Input material: naive CD8+ T cells from blood, with Jurkat cell RNA spiked in. Regarding subset: FACS-sorted CD8+CD4-CCR7+CD45RA+ naive T cells.

The CDR3 DNA reads TGTGCCAGCAGTCGCGGACAGGGCGATCAGCCCCAGCATTTT. Amino acids: CASSRGQGDQPQHF. The chain is built from TRBV4-2 and TRBJ1-5, with 8 nucleotides matching TRBD1. Losses at the gene ends were 6 bases for V and 5 bases for J; bases not matched to a gene: 6. The CDR3 runs 14 residues. The V gene's germline CDR1 is LGHNA and CDR2 YNFKEQ.